What follows describes a single T cell receptor beta chain. The antigen is unknown. Using approximately 200 ng DNA, roughly 33,000 T cell genomes, the sorted-subset replicate PCRs were run. Here immunoSEQ multiplex PCR was the method, and the copy in TCRdb shows in-frame clones only, minus some. The sample holds some 500,000 clones, about 95% seen once. The CDR3 is made up of 14 amino acids. CDR1 and CDR2 from the germline V gene are LNHDA and SQIVND (reference sequence). Between the trimmed V and J ends, which lost 3 bases and 0 bases, there was a span of 7 bases. This sample was included in a study of shared clonotypes between healthy human individuals. Across the study: Every donor yielded three CD4 naive, three CD4 memory, two CD8 naive and one CD8 memory plate. Study results and limitations: Across a handful of donors, naive CD4 shared approximately 4.5%, naive CD8 more than 3%, memory CD4 roughly 2.1%, memory CD8 around 0.42%.

The chain couples TRBV19 to TRBJ2-3; D is possibly TRBD2 (5 bases). The sequenced material came from naive CD4+ T cells sorted from blood. Subset given: CD45RA+ positively selected. This receptor was taken from a woman aged 25 to 39 in good health. The CDR3 DNA sequence: TGTGCCAGTAGTATTGAGGGTAGCACAGATACGCAGTATTTT. As protein: CASSIEGSTDTQYF.